The 25 T cell receptor beta chains in this list originate from one sample, sequenced in a study of shared clonotypes between healthy human individuals. Sequenced by immunoSEQ multiplex PCR; TCRdb stores in-frame clones only, minus some. The table has 2 million or so clones, 90% to 95% seen once. Sequencing was performed on naive CD4+ T cells sorted from blood. Subset given: CD45RA+ positively selected. These receptor sequences come from a man aged 18 to 30 in good health.

This CDR3 reads CASSDQPHGALGANVLTF. The DNA of the CDR3 is TGTGCCAGCAGTGATCAACCTCACGGGGCCCTGGGGGCCAACGTCCTGACTTTC. The genes are TRBV6-1 and TRBJ2-6; D tentatively fits TRBD1 or TRBD2 (5 bases each). V was clipped by 3 bases and J by 4 bases, with 19 bases between them. CDR3 length equals 18 residues. Per germline, CDR1 MNHNS and CDR2 SASEGT.

The chain recombines TRBV18 with TRBJ2-5, with D maybe TRBD1 (6 bases). Trimming left V 5 bases short and J 7 bases short, with 14 bases between. Germline V gives CDR1 KGHSH, CDR2 LQKENI. This CDR3 contains 13 residues. This CDR3 reads CASSIPGDGTQYF. The CDR3, as DNA: TGTGCCAGCTCAATCCCAGGGGATGGGACCCAGTACTTC. The full variable domain, in which reference TRBV18 and TRBJ2-5 provide the parts outside the CDR3, is NAGVMQNPRHLVRRRGQEARLRCSPMKGHSHVYWYRQLPEEGLKFMVYLQKENIIDESGMPKERFSAEFPKEGPSILRIQQVVRGDSAAYFCASSIPGDGTQYFGPGTRLLVL.

The chain is built from TRBV2 and TRBJ1-1; 9 bases agree with TRBD1. There are 16 residues in the CDR3. V lost 5 bases to trimming and J lost 1 base; unmatched junction nucleotides: 8. Germline CDR1 and CDR2: SNHLY and FYNNEI. CDR3 nucleotide sequence: TGTGCCAGCAGTTTGAGACAGGGGGACTCGAACACTGAAGCTTTCTTT. Translated, it gives CASSLRQGDSNTEAFF.

The rearrangement links TRBV9 to TRBJ1-4; 9 nucleotides align to TRBD1. The CDR3 is made up of 14 amino acids. The germline V gene encodes CDR1 SGDLS and CDR2 YYNGEE. Germline trimming cut 3 bases from V and 8 bases from J; bases unmatched to any gene: 5. The DNA for the CDR3 is TGTGCCAGCAGCGCAGGGACAGGGAGGGAAAAACTGTTTTTT. This codes for CASSAGTGREKLFF.

This chain uses TRBV4-2 with TRBJ2-2; D call uncertain. Germline V CDR1 and CDR2: LGHNA, YNFKEQ. CDR3 length: 18 amino acids. V gave up 4 bases and J gave up 2 bases, with 20 bases separating them. The CDR3 is CASSLRWIGQINTGELFF. The CDR3 nucleotides read TGTGCCAGCAGCCTCCGTTGGATAGGGCAGATAAACACCGGGGAGCTGTTTTTT.

This clone was picked up many times. The rearrangement links TRBV15 to TRBJ1-6; unclear D gene. The CDR3 sequence is 17 residues long. Germline values: CDR1 LNHNV, CDR2 YYDKDF (reference sequence). V shed 3 bases and J shed 16 bases, with 28 bases lying between them. CDR3 loop: CATSSLISRRGLTQLHF. The CDR3, as DNA: TGTGCCACCAGCAGTCTAATAAGTCGGAGAGGCCTCACCCAACTCCACTTT.

Details on this clone: Other DNA sequences of this sample code for an identical CDR3. The gene calls are TRBV5-1 and TRBJ2-3; D possibly uses TRBD1 or TRBD2 (5 bases each). V was pared by 0 bases and J by 0 bases, with 8 bases between. Germline V lookup: CDR1 SGHRS, CDR2 YFSETQ. This CDR3 has 15 residues. The CDR3 nucleotides are TGCGCCAGCAGCTTGGGGGGACCGAGCACAGATACGCAGTATTTT. It translates to CASSLGGPSTDTQYF.

In DNA form, the CDR3 reads TGTGCCAGCAGCAAACCTACAGGGGTTTGGTTCTACGAGCAGTACTTC. It yields the protein CASSKPTGVWFYEQYF. The chain links TRBV28 to TRBJ2-7; 7 nucleotides agree with TRBD1. The V segment lost 6 bases and the J segment 3 bases; nucleotides outside the gene matches: 14. CDR3 length: 16 residues. Germline CDR1 reads MDHEN; CDR2 reads SYDVKM.

The chain carries TRBV30 and TRBJ1-4, with no clear D. The CDR3 length is 13 residues. Trimming shortened V by 4 bases and J by 6 bases, and 12 bases separated the two germline ends. The germline gives CDR1 GTSNPN, CDR2 SVGIG (reference sequence). CDR3 nucleotides: TGTGCCTGGATGGCTGGGAGTTATGAAAAACTGTTTTTT. Residues: CAWMAGSYEKLFF. Full variable domain (missing parts from reference TRBV30 and TRBJ1-4): SQTIHQWPATLVQPVGSPLSLECTVEGTSNPNLYWYRQAAGRGLQLLFYSVGIGQISSEVPQNLSASRPQDRQFILSSKKLLLSDSGFYLCAWMAGSYEKLFFGSGTQLSVL.

This clone has just one count. V gene TRBV29-1 combines with J gene TRBJ2-7, with a possible D match to TRBD2 (6 bases). V lost 3 bases, J lost 4 bases, and 19 bases lay in between. Germline loops: CDR1 SQVTM, CDR2 ANQGSEA. The CDR3 is 15 amino acids. The CDR3 nucleotides read TGCAGCGTTGAGTCCCCGCGCGGGATCTCATACGAGCAGTACTTC. Translated: CSVESPRGISYEQYF.

This clone was detected once. The gene calls are TRBV10-1 and TRBJ1-1; no definite D call. V was clipped by 6 bases and J by 6 bases, with 14 bases between them. This CDR3 has 13 residues. Germline CDR1 and CDR2: WNHNN and SYGVQD (reference sequence). The CDR3: CASSPGASAEAFF. In DNA form, the CDR3 reads TGCGCCAGCAGCCCGGGTGCGTCGGCTGAAGCTTTCTTT.

The chain has TRBV7-8 and TRBJ1-2; D is possibly TRBD1 (5 bases). V lost 6 bases, J lost 2 bases, and 10 bases lay in between. Germline V gene lookup returns CDR1 SGHVS and CDR2 FQNEAQ. The CDR3 is 13 amino acids. This CDR3 is CASSPDRNYGYTF. The DNA for the CDR3 is TGTGCCAGCAGTCCCGACAGAAACTATGGCTACACCTTC.

This clone was observed a single time. The rearrangement uses TRBV7-2 and TRBJ2-1, with D possibly TRBD1 on 5 matching bases. Trimming stripped 5 bases from V and 1 base from J, with 12 bases between. Germline-derived CDR1 and CDR2 are SGHTA and FQGNSA. This CDR3 has 15 residues. CDR3 DNA: TGTGCCAGCAGCCCCGGACACAGATCCTACAATGAGCAGTTCTTC. It translates to CASSPGHRSYNEQFF.

This chain uses TRBV30 with TRBJ1-1; no definite D call. Germline CDR1 reads GTSNPN; CDR2 reads SVGIG (reference sequence). Trimming pared 6 bases from V and 0 bases from J, leaving 11 bases between. This CDR3 comprises 13 residues. CDR3 loop: CACSKGLNTEAFF. The CDR3 nucleotides read TGTGCCTGCTCTAAGGGATTGAACACTGAAGCTTTCTTT.

A single count supports this clone. The rearrangement uses TRBV10-1 and TRBJ2-2; no definite D call. Trimming removed 1 base at V and 9 bases at J, with 6 bases between. The CDR3 is made up of 12 amino acids. Germline V lookup: CDR1 WNHNN, CDR2 SYGVQD (reference sequence). CDR3 sequence: CASSEYDRELFF. The CDR3 DNA is TGCGCCAGCAGTGAGTACGATCGGGAGCTGTTTTTT.

The chain joins TRBV28 to TRBJ1-3; no clear D gene. Germline CDR1 is MDHEN and CDR2 is SYDVKM. V lost 4 bases and J lost 4, with 11 bases in between. The CDR3 runs 14 residues. The CDR3 loop is CASSSTFSGNTIYF. The CDR3 nucleotides are TGTGCCAGCAGTTCAACCTTCTCCGGAAACACCATATATTTT.

The chain couples TRBV10-3 to TRBJ2-3; the match to TRBD1 covers 9 bases. CDR3 size: 16 residues. Germline V gene lookup returns CDR1 ENHRY and CDR2 SYGVKD. V was clipped by 2 bases and J by 2 bases; unmatched bases: 5. The CDR3 reads CAISEELQGATDTQYF. The DNA for the CDR3 is TGTGCCATCAGTGAGGAATTACAGGGGGCCACAGATACGCAGTATTTT.

V usage is TRBV7-2 and J usage is TRBJ1-3, with a weak D call TRBD1 (5 bases). Germline V gene data show CDR1 as SGHTA and CDR2 as FQGNSA. The V end was cut by 5 bases, the J end by 0 bases, with 14 bases between. CDR3 length equals 16 residues. The DNA of the CDR3 is TGTGCCAGCAGCAGCGCCGCAGGGTACTCTGGAAACACCATATATTTT. Residues: CASSSAAGYSGNTIYF. Combining the CDR3 with reference TRBV7-2 and TRBJ1-3 gives the whole variable domain GAGVSQSPSNKVTEKGKDVELRCDPISGHTALYWYRQSLGQGLEFLIYFQGNSAPDKSGLPSDRFSAERTGGSVSTLTIQRTQQEDSAVYLCASSSAAGYSGNTIYFGEGSWLTVV.

Concerning this clone: Other DNA sequences in this specimen translate into the identical CDR3. This chain connects TRBV27 to TRBJ1-4; perhaps TRBD1 as D (5 bases). The CDR3 totals 13 residues. CDR1 is MNHEY, CDR2 SMNVEV, per germline (reference sequence). The V and J ends lost 5 bases and 7 bases respectively, with 11 bases between them. CDR3 nucleotide sequence: TGTGCCAGCAGTGGGCAGGGACGTGAAAAACTGTTTTTT. Its translation: CASSGQGREKLFF.

As to this clone: Additional DNA sequences in this sample encode the identical CDR3. The chain employs TRBV18 and TRBJ2-7, with D unresolved. The CDR3 is made up of 13 amino acids. Germline-derived CDR1 and CDR2 are KGHSH and LQKENI. With 0 bases removed from V and 0 bases from J, the gap between germline ends came to 3 bases. The CDR3 protein is CASSPPSSYEQYF. The CDR3, as DNA: TGTGCCAGCTCACCACCCTCCTCCTACGAGCAGTACTTC.

This rearrangement joins TRBV10-2 to TRBJ1-3; D gene uncertain. V lost 6 bases, J lost 0 bases, and 15 bases lay in between. The CDR3 length is 16 residues. Germline V gene sequence: CDR1 WSHSY, CDR2 SAAADI. DNA for the CDR3: TGCGCCAGCAGCGTTGGGAGCCCCCGCTCTGGAAACACCATATATTTT. Translation: CASSVGSPRSGNTIYF.

This chain uses TRBV28 with TRBJ1-2; D is perhaps TRBD1 (5 bases). CDR1 is MDHEN and CDR2 is SYDVKM in the germline V gene. There are 15 residues in the CDR3. V was clipped by 4 bases and J by 4 bases, with 16 bases between them. CDR3 nucleotides: TGTGCCAGCAGTTACGGTCGGGGCATATCCTATGGCTACACCTTC. Translating it yields CASSYGRGISYGYTF.

The chain uses TRBV18 and TRBJ2-7, with D perhaps TRBD1 (5 bases). The CDR3 runs 12 residues. Deletions cut 2 bases from V and 5 bases from J, with 7 bases between. The germline V gene encodes CDR1 KGHSH and CDR2 LQKENI. CDR3 coding DNA: TGTGCCAGCTCACCAGGGGCCCACGAGCAGTACTTC. Protein sequence: CASSPGAHEQYF.

Worth noting for this clone: This sample includes further DNA sequences coding for the same CDR3. This chain connects TRBV30 to TRBJ1-1; D is unresolved. Germline V gene data show CDR1 as GTSNPN and CDR2 as SVGIG (reference sequence). V lost 0 bases to trimming and J lost 1 base, with 6 bases between them. This CDR3 has 13 residues. The CDR3 nucleotides read TGTGCCTGGAGTGTACAGACGAACACTGAAGCTTTCTTT. Amino acid sequence: CAWSVQTNTEAFF.

The chain has TRBV5-6 and TRBJ1-2, with D tentatively TRBD1 (5 bases). Trimming took 0 bases from V and 8 from J, leaving 14 bases between them. The length of the CDR3 is 14 residues. Germline V gene sequence: CDR1 SGHDT, CDR2 YYEEEE. The CDR3 region is CASSLGRAGEGYTF. In DNA, the CDR3 is TGTGCCAGCAGCTTGGGCAGGGCCGGGGAGGGCTACACCTTC. Using reference TRBV5-6 and TRBJ1-2 for the parts outside the CDR3, the full variable domain is DAGVTQSPTHLIKTRGQQVTLRCSPKSGHDTVSWYQQALGQGPQFIFQYYEEEERQRGNFPDRFSGHQFPNYSSELNVNALLLGDSALYLCASSLGRAGEGYTFGSGTRLTVV.